This TCR beta chain was identified during a study of T cells in Graves' hyperthyroidism and ophthalmopathy (dated by TCRdb to about 2019). Regarding the study in general: Peripheral blood was sampled at the time of initial diagnosis, prior to any treatment. After blood sampling, hyperthyroidism patients were treated with methimazole at a starting dose of 30 mg daily, and ophthalmopathy patients were treated with high-dose intravenous methylprednisolone. The paper reports TCR Vbeta CDR3 sequencing of 130 to 150 peripheral blood samples: 43 ophthalmopathy, about 75 hyperthyroidism and 17 progressor patients. The study also compared thyroid tissue and blood T-cell repertoires from a handful of Graves' hyperthyroidism patients. TCR V-J signatures able to tell the groups apart were searched for in a discovery cohort of 95 or so patients, of whom under 45 had Graves' ophthalmopathy and more than 55 had stable Graves' hyperthyroidism. The roughly 90 discovery patients were divided at random into training and test sets in a 7:3 ratio. An independent validation cohort of under 20 hyperthyroidism patients and some 15 patients who later progressed to ophthalmopathy tested prospective prediction of ophthalmopathy. General conclusions and limits of the study: In validation, progression to ophthalmopathy was predicted by the model with almost 71% sensitivity and 72% to 85% specificity, a median of approximately 6.5 months before onset. In cross-validation, a model built on a 13 V-J signature told ophthalmopathy apart from stable hyperthyroidism with approximately 90% sensitivity and roughly 82% specificity, and in testing the same model reached 80%/75%. Most expanded thyroid clonotypes (frequency above 0.001) were also detected in blood, suggesting blood repertoires may reflect thyroid immune responses. No statistical method was used to set the sample size in advance, and investigators knew the group allocation.

The CDR3 goes from the cysteine to the phenylalanine over 15 residues. Only the CDR3 part of the read is kept: 45 bases, read in frame from the first base. The germline V gene provides CDR1 MNHNS and CDR2 SASEGT. V drops 7 bases and J drops 2 bases, leaving 17 bases in between. This clonotype was observed at least ten times. It has no known antigen specificity. There are no base qualities to consult, and no much larger clone falls within one base. Graves' hyperthyroidism was defined as stable when no progression to ophthalmopathy occurred over 18 months of follow-up. Hyperthyroidism patients were newly diagnosed, with disease duration under 2 months, and aged 18 to 65 years. Exclusion was applied to patients with uncontrolled infections, other autoimmune diseases, pregnancy or lactation. Diagnoses relied on clinical symptoms, serum thyroxine and TRAb, thyroid ultrasound and orbital computed tomography. Ficoll-Paque density gradient centrifugation was used to isolate PBMCs from 9.5 to 10 ml of fresh peripheral blood. Total RNA was extracted with Trizol reagent, and quality was checked on an Agilent 2100 Bioanalyzer.

The TCR beta CDR3 regions were amplified from RNA transcripts. The first round of RT-PCR for the TCR CDR3 was performed with the HTBI primer set and the Qiagen OneStep RT-PCR kit. Libraries were constructed in a second round of multiplex PCR, after which size selection and purification were performed. Libraries were sequenced paired-end with 100 bp reads on an Illumina HiSeq2000. In the source study's methods: Raw data were processed with SOAPnuke, discarding reads with adapters, uncalled bases, mean Phred below 15, or no exact constant-primer or identifier match. COPE v1.2.5 was used to merge high-quality paired reads, and clonotypes were defined as unique nucleotide sequences. Clonotypes were aligned to IMGT TRBV, TRBD and TRBJ reference segments using MiTCR v1.1. Only V-J combinations with frequency above 0.0001, covering 99.2% of repertoires, were analysed. A TCS score was defined as the ratio between F50 (clonal expansion) and ExV (chaos), using BLOSUM62-based TCRdist between CDR3 peptides within each V-J. Welch's t-statistics and random forest reduced 500 to 550 V-J features to some 14, which were used in a naive Bayes classifier (R e1071). TCRdb trimmed public reads at Q25 via fastp, called clones via MiXCR and kept in-frame beta chains. Here each entry gathers all rows of one CDR3 protein and keeps the most common genes and DNA. TCRdb, rather than the study authors, made the V and J calls. The sample yields 400,000 to 550,000 distinct CDR3 sequences; around 14% were counted once. Around 17% of the sample is held by the ten biggest clonotypes.

This TCR was sampled from a woman aged 18 to 35 with Graves' hyperthyroidism. Sequencing used blood. This chain joins TRBV6-1 to TRBJ1-1; TRBD1 could be the D gene, as 5 bases match. The sequenced DNA: TGTGCCAGCACCATTGGGACCTATCTTAACACTGAAGCTTTCTTT. This encodes CASTIGTYLNTEAFF.